The 8 T cell receptor beta chains given below trace back to one sample, sequenced in a study of cytomegalovirus exposure and HLA in healthy donors (dated by TCRdb to 2016 to 2017). Preparation of the library involved the immunoSEQ multiplex PCR assay. For the multiplex PCR, a mixture combining 60 forward primers for TCR Vbeta segments and 13 reverse primers for TCR Jbeta segments was used. TCRdb's version of the immuneACCESS table is confined to in-frame rearrangements and falls short of the full clone set. An unresolved V gene accounts for under half of the shortfall where checked; the remainder is of unknown origin. This sample comprises 150,000 to 200,000 clones, around four fifths of them detected only once. Together, the top ten hold 1.5% to 2% of the sample. Input material: PBMCs. The receptors were gathered from a woman between 18 and 29 years old in good health and CMV-seronegative.

This chain's CDR3 is CASNQGSNQPQHF. The CDR3 coding sequence is TGTGCCAGCAATCAGGGAAGCAATCAGCCCCAGCATTTT. This chain connects TRBV28 to TRBJ1-5, with D perhaps TRBD1 (5 bases). The CDR3 totals 13 residues. Germline values: CDR1 MDHEN, CDR2 SYDVKM. V lost 7 bases to trimming and J lost 1 base, with 8 bases between them.

Only one count was recorded for this clone. The rearrangement uses TRBV7-8 and TRBJ2-3, with D possibly matching TRBD2 (5 bases). Trimming pared 1 base from V and 6 bases from J, leaving 11 bases between. The CDR3 extends over 14 amino acids. Germline CDR1 reads SGHVS; CDR2 reads FQNEAQ. CDR3 sequence (DNA): TGTGCCAGCAGCTTAGACCGGGGAAGGGATACGCAGTATTTT. Protein sequence: CASSLDRGRDTQYF.

V and J are TRBV11-2 and TRBJ1-5, with D maybe TRBD1 (5 bases). The V gene's germline CDR1 is SGHAT and CDR2 FQNNGV. V gave up 5 bases and J gave up 1 base, with 18 bases separating them. The CDR3 runs 17 residues. The CDR3 is CASSLGRGSRSNQPQHF. The CDR3 DNA sequence: TGTGCCAGCAGCCTAGGGAGGGGTTCGAGGAGCAATCAGCCCCAGCATTTT.

CDR3 nucleotide sequence: TGTGCCAGCAGCTTAGCTGAGTGGCGGAGGCCCGGCACCGGGGAGCTGTTTTTT. It encodes CASSLAEWRRPGTGELFF. V usage is TRBV11-3 and J usage is TRBJ2-2, with a possible D match to TRBD2 (5 bases). The CDR3 contains 18 residues. Trimming cost V 1 base and J 4 bases, with 19 bases left between them. Looked up from germline, CDR1 is SGHNT and CDR2 is YENEEA.

As regards this clone: An end of the junction differs from the germline gene, which may be a read error. The chain joins TRBV7-9 to TRBJ1-2, with D uncertain. The V gene's germline CDR1 is SEHNR and CDR2 FQNEAQ (reference sequence). The CDR3 has 12 residues. The CDR3 DNA sequence: TGTTCCAGCAGCCCTGAGTCACATGGCTACACCTTC. Protein product: CSSSPESHGYTF.

This chain links TRBV28 with TRBJ2-7; the D gene is possibly TRBD1 (5 bases). From germline, CDR1 is MDHEN and CDR2 SYDVKM. This CDR3 spans 12 amino acids. V lost 5 bases to trimming and J lost 4 bases, with 9 bases between them. CDR3 sequence (DNA): TGTGCCAGCAGTGAGACAGCTTACGAGCAGTACTTC. Its protein product is CASSETAYEQYF.

This clone was detected once. The rearrangement uses TRBV2 and TRBJ2-7; 7 bases are shared with TRBD1. This CDR3 comprises 14 residues. Trimming at V came to 5 bases and at J to 2 bases, leaving 6 bases not matched to a gene. CDR1 SNHLY and CDR2 FYNNEI come from the germline V gene. The CDR3 DNA is TGTGCCAGCAGTATCGGGACAGCTCCCTACGAGCAGTACTTC. This encodes CASSIGTAPYEQYF.

The rearrangement links TRBV9 to TRBJ2-1; 8 positions agree with TRBD2. Germline lookup yields CDR1 SGDLS and CDR2 YYNGEE. This CDR3 contains 17 residues. J lost 4 bases, V lost 0 bases, and 9 bases had no gene match. As DNA, the CDR3 is TGTGCCAGCAGCGTAGGAGGTAGCGGGGCCCCTTACAATGAGCAGTTCTTC. Translating gives CASSVGGSGAPYNEQFF.